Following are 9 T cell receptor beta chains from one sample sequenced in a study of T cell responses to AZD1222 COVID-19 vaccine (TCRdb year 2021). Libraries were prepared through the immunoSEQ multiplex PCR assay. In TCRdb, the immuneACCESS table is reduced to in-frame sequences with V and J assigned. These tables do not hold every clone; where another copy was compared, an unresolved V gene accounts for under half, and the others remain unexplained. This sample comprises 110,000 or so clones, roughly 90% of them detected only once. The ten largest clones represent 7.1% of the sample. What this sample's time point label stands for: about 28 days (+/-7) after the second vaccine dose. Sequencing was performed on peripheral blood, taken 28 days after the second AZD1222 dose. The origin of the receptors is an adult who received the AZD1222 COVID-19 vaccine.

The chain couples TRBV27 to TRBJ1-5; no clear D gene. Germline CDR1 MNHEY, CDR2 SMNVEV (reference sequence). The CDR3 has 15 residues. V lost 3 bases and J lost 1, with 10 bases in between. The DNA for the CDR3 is TGTGCCAGCAGTTTTTGGGATGGGAGCAATCAGCCCCAGCATTTT. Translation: CASSFWDGSNQPQHF.

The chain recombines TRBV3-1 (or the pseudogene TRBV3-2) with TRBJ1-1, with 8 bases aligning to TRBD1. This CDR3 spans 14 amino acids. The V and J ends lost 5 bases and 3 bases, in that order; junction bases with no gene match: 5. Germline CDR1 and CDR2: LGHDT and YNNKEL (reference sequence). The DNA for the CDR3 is TGTGCCAGCAGCAAGGACAGGGTATACACTGAAGCTTTCTTT. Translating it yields CASSKDRVYTEAFF.

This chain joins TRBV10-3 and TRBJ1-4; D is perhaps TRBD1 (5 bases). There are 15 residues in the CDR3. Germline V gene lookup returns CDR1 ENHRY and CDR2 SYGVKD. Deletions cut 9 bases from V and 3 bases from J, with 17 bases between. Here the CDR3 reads CAIAPDGGANEKLFF. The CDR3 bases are TGTGCCATAGCCCCCGACGGGGGAGCTAATGAAAAACTGTTTTTT.

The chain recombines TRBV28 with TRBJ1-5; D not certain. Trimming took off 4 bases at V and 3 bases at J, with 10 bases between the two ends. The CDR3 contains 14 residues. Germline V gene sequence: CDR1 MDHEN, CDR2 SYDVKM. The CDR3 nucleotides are TGTGCCAGCAGTTACCCTACCCTCAATCAGCCCCAGCATTTT. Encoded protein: CASSYPTLNQPQHF.

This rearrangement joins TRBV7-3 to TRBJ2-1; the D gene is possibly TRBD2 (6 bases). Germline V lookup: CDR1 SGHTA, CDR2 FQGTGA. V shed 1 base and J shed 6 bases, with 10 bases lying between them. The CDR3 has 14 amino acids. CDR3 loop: CASSLKGAGNEQFF. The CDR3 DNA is TGTGCCAGCAGCTTAAAGGGAGCGGGCAATGAGCAGTTCTTC.

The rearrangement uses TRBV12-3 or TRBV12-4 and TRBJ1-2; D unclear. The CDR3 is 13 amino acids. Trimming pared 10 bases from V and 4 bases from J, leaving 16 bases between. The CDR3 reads CATNSRRGYGYTF. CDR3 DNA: TGTGCCACGAACTCCCGGCGGGGCTATGGCTACACCTTC.

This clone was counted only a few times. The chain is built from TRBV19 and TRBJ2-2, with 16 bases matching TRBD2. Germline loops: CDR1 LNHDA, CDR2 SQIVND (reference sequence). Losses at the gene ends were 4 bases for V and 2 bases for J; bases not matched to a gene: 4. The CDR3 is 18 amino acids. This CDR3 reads CASSTGLAGGPNTGELFF. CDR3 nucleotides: TGTGCCAGTAGTACGGGACTAGCGGGGGGGCCCAACACCGGGGAGCTGTTTTTT.

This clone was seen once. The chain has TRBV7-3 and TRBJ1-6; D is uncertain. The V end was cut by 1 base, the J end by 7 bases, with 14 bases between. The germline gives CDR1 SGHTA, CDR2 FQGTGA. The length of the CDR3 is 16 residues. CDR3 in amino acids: CASSLIGRPENSPLHF. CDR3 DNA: TGTGCCAGCAGCTTAATAGGTCGGCCCGAGAATTCACCCCTCCACTTT. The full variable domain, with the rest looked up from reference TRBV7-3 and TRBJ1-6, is GAGVSQTPSNKVTEKGKYVELRCDPISGHTALYWYRQSLGQGPEFLIYFQGTGAADDSGLPNDRFFAVRPEGSVSTLKIQRTERGDSAVYLCASSLIGRPENSPLHFGNGTRLTVT.

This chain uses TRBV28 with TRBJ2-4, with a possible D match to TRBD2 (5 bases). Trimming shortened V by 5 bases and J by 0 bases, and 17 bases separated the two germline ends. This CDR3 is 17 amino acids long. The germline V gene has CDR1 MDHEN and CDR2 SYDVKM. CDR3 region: CASSPWGEKRAKNIQYF. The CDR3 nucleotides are TGTGCCAGCAGTCCCTGGGGAGAGAAGCGAGCCAAAAACATTCAGTACTTC.